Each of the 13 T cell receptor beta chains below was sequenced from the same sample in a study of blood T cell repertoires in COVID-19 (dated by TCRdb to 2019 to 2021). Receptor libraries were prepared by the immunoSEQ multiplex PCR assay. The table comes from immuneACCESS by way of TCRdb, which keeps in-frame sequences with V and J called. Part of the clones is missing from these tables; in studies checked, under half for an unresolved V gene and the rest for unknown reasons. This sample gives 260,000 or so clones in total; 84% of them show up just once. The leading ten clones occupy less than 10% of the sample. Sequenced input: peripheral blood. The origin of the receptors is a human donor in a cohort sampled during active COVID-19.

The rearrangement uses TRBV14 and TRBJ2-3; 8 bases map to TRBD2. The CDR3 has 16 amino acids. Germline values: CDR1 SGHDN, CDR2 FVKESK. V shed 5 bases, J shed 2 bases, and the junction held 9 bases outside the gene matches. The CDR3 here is CASSETGGGNTDTQYF. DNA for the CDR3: TGTGCCAGCAGCGAGACCGGGGGGGGGAACACAGATACGCAGTATTTT.

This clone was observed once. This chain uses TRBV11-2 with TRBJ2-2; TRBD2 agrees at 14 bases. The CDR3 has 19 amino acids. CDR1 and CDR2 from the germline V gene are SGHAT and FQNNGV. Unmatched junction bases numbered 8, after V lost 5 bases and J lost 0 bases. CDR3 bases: TGTGCCAGCAGCACCGGGACTAGCGGGAGCCACGCGAACACCGGGGAGCTGTTTTTT. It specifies CASSTGTSGSHANTGELFF.

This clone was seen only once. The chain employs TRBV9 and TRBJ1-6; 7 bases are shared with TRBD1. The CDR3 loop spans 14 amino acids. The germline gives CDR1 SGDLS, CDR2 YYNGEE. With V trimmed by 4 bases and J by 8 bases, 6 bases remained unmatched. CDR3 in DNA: TGTGCCAGCAGCAGACAGGGATGGGATTCACCCCTCCACTTT. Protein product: CASSRQGWDSPLHF.

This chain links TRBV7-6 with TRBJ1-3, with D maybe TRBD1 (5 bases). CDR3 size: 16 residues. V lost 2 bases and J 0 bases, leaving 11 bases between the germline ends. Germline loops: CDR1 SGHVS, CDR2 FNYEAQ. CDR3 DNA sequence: TGTGCCAGCAGCTTATCCGGGGGAAGCTCTGGAAACACCATATATTTT. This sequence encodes CASSLSGGSSGNTIYF. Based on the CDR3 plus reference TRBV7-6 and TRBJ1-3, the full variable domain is GAGVSQSPRYKVTKRGQDVALRCDPISGHVSLYWYRQALGQGPEFLTYFNYEAQQDKSGLPNDRFSAERPEGSISTLTIQRTEQRDSAMYRCASSLSGGSSGNTIYFGEGSWLTVV.

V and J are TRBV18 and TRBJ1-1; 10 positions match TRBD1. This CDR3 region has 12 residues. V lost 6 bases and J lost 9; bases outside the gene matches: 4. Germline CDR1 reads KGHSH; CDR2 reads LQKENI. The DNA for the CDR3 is TGTGCCAGCTCTCCGGACAGGGGGAAAGCTTTCTTT. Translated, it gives CASSPDRGKAFF.

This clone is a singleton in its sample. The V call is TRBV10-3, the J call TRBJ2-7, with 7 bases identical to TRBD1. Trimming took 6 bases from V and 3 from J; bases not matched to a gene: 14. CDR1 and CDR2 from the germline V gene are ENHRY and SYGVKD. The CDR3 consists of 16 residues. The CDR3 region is CAIRSNMGPGGYEQYF. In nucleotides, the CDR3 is TGTGCCATCAGATCAAACATGGGCCCAGGGGGCTACGAGCAGTACTTC.

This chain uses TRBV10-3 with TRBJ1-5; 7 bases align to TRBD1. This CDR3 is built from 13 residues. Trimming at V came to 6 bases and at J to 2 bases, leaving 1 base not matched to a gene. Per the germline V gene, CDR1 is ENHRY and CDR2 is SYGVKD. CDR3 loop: CAISDRGNQPQHF. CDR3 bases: TGTGCCATCAGCGACAGGGGCAATCAGCCCCAGCATTTT.

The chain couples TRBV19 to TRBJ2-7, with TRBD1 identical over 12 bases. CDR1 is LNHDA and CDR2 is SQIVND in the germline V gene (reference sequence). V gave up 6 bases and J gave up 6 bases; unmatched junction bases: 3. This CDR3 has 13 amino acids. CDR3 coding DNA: TGTGCCAGTAGCAGGGACAGGGGGCGCGAGCAGTACTTC. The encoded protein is CASSRDRGREQYF. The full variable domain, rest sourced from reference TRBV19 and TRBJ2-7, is DGGITQSPKYLFRKEGQNVTLSCEQNLNHDAMYWYRQDPGQGLRLIYYSQIVNDFQKGDIAEGYSVSREKKESFPLTVTSAQKNPTAFYLCASSRDRGREQYFGPGTRLTVT.

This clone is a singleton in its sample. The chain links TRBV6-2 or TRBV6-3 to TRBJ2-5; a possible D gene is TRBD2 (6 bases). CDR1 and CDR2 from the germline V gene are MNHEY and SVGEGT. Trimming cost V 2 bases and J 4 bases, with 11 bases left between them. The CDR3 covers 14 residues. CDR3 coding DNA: TGTGCCAGCAGTTACGGAGGGAGTGGAGAGACCCAGTACTTC. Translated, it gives CASSYGGSGETQYF.

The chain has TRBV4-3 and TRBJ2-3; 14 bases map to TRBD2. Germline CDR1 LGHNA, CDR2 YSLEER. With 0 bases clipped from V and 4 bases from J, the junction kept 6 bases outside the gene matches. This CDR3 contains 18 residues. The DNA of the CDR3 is TGCGCCAGCAGCCAAGATCGACTAGCGGGGGGGCGGGCAGATACGCAGTATTTT. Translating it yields CASSQDRLAGGRADTQYF.

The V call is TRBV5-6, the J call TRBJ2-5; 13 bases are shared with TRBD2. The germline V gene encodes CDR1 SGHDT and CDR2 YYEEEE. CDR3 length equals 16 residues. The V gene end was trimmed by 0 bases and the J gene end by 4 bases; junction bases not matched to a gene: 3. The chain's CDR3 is CASSLELAGGRETQYF. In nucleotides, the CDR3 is TGTGCCAGCAGCTTGGAACTAGCGGGAGGGAGAGAGACCCAGTACTTC.

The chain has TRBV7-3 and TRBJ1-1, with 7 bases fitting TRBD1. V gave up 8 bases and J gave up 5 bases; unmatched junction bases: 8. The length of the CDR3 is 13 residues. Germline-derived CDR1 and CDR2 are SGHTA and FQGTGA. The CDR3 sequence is CASSTGVRTEAFF. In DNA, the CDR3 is TGTGCCAGCTCCACAGGGGTGCGGACTGAAGCTTTCTTT.

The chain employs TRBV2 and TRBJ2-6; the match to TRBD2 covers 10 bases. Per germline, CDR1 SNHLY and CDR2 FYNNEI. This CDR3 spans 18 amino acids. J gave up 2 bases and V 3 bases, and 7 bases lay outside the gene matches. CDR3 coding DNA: TGTGCCAGCAGTGACGCTAGCGGGGGCAGGCCTGGGGCCAACGTCCTGACTTTC. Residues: CASSDASGGRPGANVLTF. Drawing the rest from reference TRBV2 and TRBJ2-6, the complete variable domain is EPEVTQTPSHQVTQMGQEVILRCVPISNHLYFYWYRQILGQKVEFLVSFYNNEISEKSEIFDDQFSVERPDGSNFTLKIRSTKLEDSAMYFCASSDASGGRPGANVLTFGAGSRLTVL.